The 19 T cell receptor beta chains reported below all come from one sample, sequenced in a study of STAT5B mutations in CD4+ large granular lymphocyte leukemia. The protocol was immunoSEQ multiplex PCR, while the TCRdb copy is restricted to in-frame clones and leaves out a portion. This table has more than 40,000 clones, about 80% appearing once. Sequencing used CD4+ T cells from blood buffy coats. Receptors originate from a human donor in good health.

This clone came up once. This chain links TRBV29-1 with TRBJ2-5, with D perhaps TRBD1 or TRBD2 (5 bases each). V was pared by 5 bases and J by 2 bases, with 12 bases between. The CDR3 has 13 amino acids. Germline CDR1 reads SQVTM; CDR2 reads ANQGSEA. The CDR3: CSVPGTGQETQYF. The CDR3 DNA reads TGCAGCGTTCCCGGGACGGGGCAAGAGACCCAGTACTTC.

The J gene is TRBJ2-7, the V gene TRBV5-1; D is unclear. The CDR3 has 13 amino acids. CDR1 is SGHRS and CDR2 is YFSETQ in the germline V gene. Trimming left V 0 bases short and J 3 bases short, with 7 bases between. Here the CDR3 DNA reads TGCGCCAGCAGCTTGGGCAACGGCTACGAGCAGTACTTC. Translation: CASSLGNGYEQYF. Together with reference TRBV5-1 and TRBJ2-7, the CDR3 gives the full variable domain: KAGVTQTPRYLIKTRGQQVTLSCSPISGHRSVSWYQQTPGQGLQFLFEYFSETQRNKGNFPGRFSGRQFSNSRSEMNVSTLELGDSALYLCASSLGNGYEQYFGPGTRLTVT.

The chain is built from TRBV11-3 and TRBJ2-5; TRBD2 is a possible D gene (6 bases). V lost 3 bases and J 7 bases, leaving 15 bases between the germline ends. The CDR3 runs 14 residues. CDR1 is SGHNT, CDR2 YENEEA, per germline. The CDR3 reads CASSLDGWGVTQYF. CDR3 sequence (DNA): TGTGCCAGCAGCTTGGACGGTTGGGGGGTGACCCAGTACTTC.

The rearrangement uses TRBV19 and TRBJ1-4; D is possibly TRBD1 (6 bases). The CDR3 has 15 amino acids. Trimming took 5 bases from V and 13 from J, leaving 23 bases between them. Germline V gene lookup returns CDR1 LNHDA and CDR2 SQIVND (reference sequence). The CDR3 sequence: CASSSRGRVGSLLFF. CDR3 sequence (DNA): TGTGCCAGTAGTTCCCGGGGGCGGGTGGGATCGTTACTGTTTTTT.

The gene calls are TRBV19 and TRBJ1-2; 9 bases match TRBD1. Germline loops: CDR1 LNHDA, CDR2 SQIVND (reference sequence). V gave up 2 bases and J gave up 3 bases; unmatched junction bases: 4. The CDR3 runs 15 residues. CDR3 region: CASSISGTGYYGYTF. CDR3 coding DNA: TGTGCCAGTAGTATAAGCGGGACAGGGTACTATGGCTACACCTTC. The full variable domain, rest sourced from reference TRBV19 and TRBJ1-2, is DGGITQSPKYLFRKEGQNVTLSCEQNLNHDAMYWYRQDPGQGLRLIYYSQIVNDFQKGDIAEGYSVSREKKESFPLTVTSAQKNPTAFYLCASSISGTGYYGYTFGSGTRLTVV.

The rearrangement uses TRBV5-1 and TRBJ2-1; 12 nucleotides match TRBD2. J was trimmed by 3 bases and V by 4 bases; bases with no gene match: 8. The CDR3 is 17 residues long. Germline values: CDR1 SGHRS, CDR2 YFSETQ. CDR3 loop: CASSPGLAGPNYNEQFF. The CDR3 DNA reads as TGCGCCAGCAGCCCCGGACTAGCGGGGCCGAACTACAATGAGCAGTTCTTC.

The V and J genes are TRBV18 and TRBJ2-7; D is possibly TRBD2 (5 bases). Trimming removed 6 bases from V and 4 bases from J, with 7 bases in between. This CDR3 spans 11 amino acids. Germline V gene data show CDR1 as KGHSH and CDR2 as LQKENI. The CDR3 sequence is CASSPGYEQYF. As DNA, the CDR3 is TGTGCCAGCTCCCCGGGGTACGAGCAGTACTTC.

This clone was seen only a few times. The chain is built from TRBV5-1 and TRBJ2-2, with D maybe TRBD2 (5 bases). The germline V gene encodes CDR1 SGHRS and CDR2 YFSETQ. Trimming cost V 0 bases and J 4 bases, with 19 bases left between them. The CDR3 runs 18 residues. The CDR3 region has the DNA TGCGCCAGCAGCTTGGCAGGACGACGGGGTTCGTCCACCGGGGAGCTGTTTTTT. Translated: CASSLAGRRGSSTGELFF.

The CDR3 loop is CASSLVGYYGGNEQFF. The CDR3, as DNA: TGTGCCAGCAGCTTAGTTGGGTATTACGGGGGCAATGAGCAGTTCTTC. J is TRBJ2-1 and V is TRBV11-2, with a possible D match to TRBD2 (6 bases). Germline V gene sequence: CDR1 SGHAT, CDR2 FQNNGV. V dropped 1 base and J dropped 6 bases, with 16 bases sitting between them. The CDR3 sequence is 16 residues long.

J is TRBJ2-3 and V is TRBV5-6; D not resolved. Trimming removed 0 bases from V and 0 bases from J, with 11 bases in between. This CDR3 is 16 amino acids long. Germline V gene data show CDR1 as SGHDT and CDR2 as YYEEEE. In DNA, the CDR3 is TGTGCCAGCAGCTTGGTGGGCAGAAGGAGCACAGATACGCAGTATTTT. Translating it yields CASSLVGRRSTDTQYF.

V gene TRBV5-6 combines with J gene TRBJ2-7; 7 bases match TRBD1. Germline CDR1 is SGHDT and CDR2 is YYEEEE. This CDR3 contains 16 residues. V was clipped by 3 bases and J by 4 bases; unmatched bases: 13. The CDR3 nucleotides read TGTGCCAGCAGCTATAGAAGGGGGCGCGCGGTTTACGAGCAGTACTTC. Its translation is CASSYRRGRAVYEQYF.

The DNA of the CDR3 is TGTGCCAGCTCACCAGGCGCTAGAGGGGCAATCACTGAAGCTTTCTTT. Its translation is CASSPGARGAITEAFF. This chain connects TRBV18 to TRBJ1-1, with a weak D call TRBD1 (5 bases). Germline-derived CDR1 and CDR2 are KGHSH and LQKENI. CDR3 size: 16 residues. The V and J ends lost 2 bases and 4 bases respectively, with 17 bases between them.

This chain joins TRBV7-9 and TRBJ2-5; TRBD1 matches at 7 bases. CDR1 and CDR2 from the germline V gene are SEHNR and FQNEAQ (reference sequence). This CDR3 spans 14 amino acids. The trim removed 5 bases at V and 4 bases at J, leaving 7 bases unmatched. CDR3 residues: CASSLDREGETQYF. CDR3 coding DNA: TGTGCCAGCAGCCTCGACAGGGAAGGAGAGACCCAGTACTTC.

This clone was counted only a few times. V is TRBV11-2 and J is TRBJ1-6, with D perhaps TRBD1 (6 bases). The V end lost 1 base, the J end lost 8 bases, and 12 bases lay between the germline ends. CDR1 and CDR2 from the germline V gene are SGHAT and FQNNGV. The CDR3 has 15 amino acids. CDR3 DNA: TGTGCCAGCAGCTTAGGTTTACAGGGATATTCACCCCTCCACTTT. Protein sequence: CASSLGLQGYSPLHF.

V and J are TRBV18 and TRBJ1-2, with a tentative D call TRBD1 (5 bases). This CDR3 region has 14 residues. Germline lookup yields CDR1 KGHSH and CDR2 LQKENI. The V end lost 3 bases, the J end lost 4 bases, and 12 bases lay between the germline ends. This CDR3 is CASSPSGTAYGYTF. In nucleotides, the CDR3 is TGTGCCAGCTCACCCTCGGGGACGGCCTATGGCTACACCTTC.

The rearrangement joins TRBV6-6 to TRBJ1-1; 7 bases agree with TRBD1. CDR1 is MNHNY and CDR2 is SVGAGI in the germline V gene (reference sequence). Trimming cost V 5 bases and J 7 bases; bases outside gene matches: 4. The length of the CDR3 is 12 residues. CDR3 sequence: CASSLNRGEAFF. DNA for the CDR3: TGTGCCAGCAGTCTCAACAGGGGTGAAGCTTTCTTT.

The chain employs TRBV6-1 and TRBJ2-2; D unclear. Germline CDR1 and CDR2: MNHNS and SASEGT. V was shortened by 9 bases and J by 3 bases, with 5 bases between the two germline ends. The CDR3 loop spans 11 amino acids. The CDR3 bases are TGTGCCAGTCAGGACACCGGGGAGCTGTTTTTT. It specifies CASQDTGELFF.

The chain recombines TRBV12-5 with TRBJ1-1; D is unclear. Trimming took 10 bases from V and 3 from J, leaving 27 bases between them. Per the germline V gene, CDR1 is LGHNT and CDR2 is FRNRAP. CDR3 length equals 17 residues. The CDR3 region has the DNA TGTGCTAACGGGCGAGGTTTTTTCGAGGCTCTTGACACTGAAGCTTTCTTT. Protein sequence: CANGRGFFEALDTEAFF.

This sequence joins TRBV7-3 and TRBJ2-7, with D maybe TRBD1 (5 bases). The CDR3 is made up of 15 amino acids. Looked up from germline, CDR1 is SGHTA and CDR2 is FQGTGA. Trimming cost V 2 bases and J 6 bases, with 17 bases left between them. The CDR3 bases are TGTGCCAGCAGCTTAGGTTCCAGGGTGGAAGGCGAGCAGTACTTC. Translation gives CASSLGSRVEGEQYF.